These 28 T cell receptor beta chains were sequenced from one sample in a study of blood T cell repertoires in COVID-19. The assay was immunoSEQ multiplex PCR, and TCRdb's table has in-frame clones only and misses some. The table lists around 29,000 clones, 68% of them singletons. Sequenced sample: peripheral blood. Every receptor here comes from a human donor in a cohort sampled during active COVID-19.

There are a few counts of this clone. V is TRBV18 and J is TRBJ2-7; 7 bases agree with TRBD1. Per germline, CDR1 KGHSH and CDR2 LQKENI. The trim removed 5 bases at V and 2 bases at J, leaving 3 bases unmatched. The CDR3 has 13 amino acids. CDR3 DNA sequence: TGTGCCAGCTCAGCCGACAGGGCCTACGAGCAGTACTTC. This encodes CASSADRAYEQYF. The full variable domain, its missing parts supplied by reference TRBV18 and TRBJ2-7, is NAGVMQNPRHLVRRRGQEARLRCSPMKGHSHVYWYRQLPEEGLKFMVYLQKENIIDESGMPKERFSAEFPKEGPSILRIQQVVRGDSAAYFCASSADRAYEQYFGPGTRLTVT.

The chain joins TRBV11-2 to TRBJ2-7, with 7 bases fitting TRBD2. CDR3 length equals 15 residues. In germline, CDR1 is SGHAT, CDR2 FQNNGV. J was trimmed by 2 bases and V by 0 bases; bases with no gene match: 4. CDR3 coding DNA: TGTGCCAGCAGCTTAGATGCGGGGGTTACCTACGAGCAGTACTTC. Residues: CASSLDAGVTYEQYF.

The table lists this clone with many counts. The chain couples TRBV7-6 to TRBJ1-6, with D possibly TRBD1 on 6 matching bases. Germline CDR1 and CDR2: SGHVS and FNYEAQ. CDR3 size: 17 residues. V shed 2 bases and J shed 4 bases, with 15 bases lying between them. CDR3 protein: CASSLNRGGGYNSPLHF. For the CDR3, the DNA is TGTGCCAGCAGCTTAAATCGGGGGGGCGGGTATAATTCACCCCTCCACTTT.

The chain combines TRBV11-3 with TRBJ2-3; possibly TRBD2 for D (7 bases). Germline V lookup: CDR1 SGHNT, CDR2 YENEEA. The CDR3 consists of 15 residues. Trimming took 1 base from V and 6 from J, leaving 14 bases between them. The CDR3 here is CASSLVRGGRDTQYF. DNA of the CDR3: TGTGCCAGCAGCTTAGTCAGGGGAGGGCGGGATACGCAGTATTTT.

The genes are TRBV7-8 and TRBJ1-1; D is unclear. Per the germline V gene, CDR1 is SGHVS and CDR2 is FQNEAQ. The CDR3 consists of 12 residues. Deletions cut 6 bases from V and 2 bases from J, with 7 bases between. The CDR3 spells CASSNINTEAFF. The CDR3 DNA reads as TGTGCCAGCAGTAATATAAACACTGAAGCTTTCTTT.

The chain combines TRBV6-1 with TRBJ2-7; unclear D gene. Trimming cost V 0 bases and J 2 bases, with 8 bases left between them. Germline V gene lookup returns CDR1 MNHNS and CDR2 SASEGT. CDR3 length: 14 residues. DNA of the CDR3: TGTGCCAGCAGTGAAGCTCCCAATCCCTACGAGCAGTACTTC. Protein sequence: CASSEAPNPYEQYF.

J is TRBJ2-1 and V is TRBV7-8; 16 positions agree with TRBD2. The germline V gene encodes CDR1 SGHVS and CDR2 FQNEAQ. Trimming took 0 bases from V and 9 from J; bases not matched to a gene: 5. CDR3 length: 17 residues. In nucleotides, the CDR3 is TGTGCCAGCAGCTTAGCCGGGACTAGCGGGAGGGCCCCTGAGCAGTTCTTC. It codes for CASSLAGTSGRAPEQFF.

V gene TRBV7-6 combines with J gene TRBJ1-2; perhaps TRBD1 as D (6 bases). The germline gives CDR1 SGHVS, CDR2 FNYEAQ. The CDR3 contains 13 residues. V lost 5 bases and J lost 6, with 13 bases in between. DNA of the CDR3: TGTGCCAGCAGCCGAACCAGGGGAGATGGCTACACCTTC. Translation gives CASSRTRGDGYTF.

DNA of the CDR3: TGTGCCAGCAGTTATGGGGGGACAGGAGAGACAGATACGCAGTATTTT. The encoded protein is CASSYGGTGETDTQYF. V usage is TRBV6-5 and J usage is TRBJ2-3; 8 positions agree with TRBD1. V trimming: 3 bases; J trimming: 3 bases; junction bases outside the gene matches: 8. Germline V lookup: CDR1 MNHEY, CDR2 SVGAGI. The CDR3 has 16 amino acids.

This clone appeared a few times. The rearrangement uses TRBV15 and TRBJ2-3, with D hard to call. V was cut by 5 bases and J by 2 bases, with 14 bases left in between. The CDR3 covers 15 residues. Per the germline V gene, CDR1 is LNHNV and CDR2 is YYDKDF (reference sequence). This CDR3 is CATSGRVFHTDTQYF. The CDR3 DNA is TGTGCCACCAGCGGCCGGGTCTTCCACACAGATACGCAGTATTTT.

The V call is TRBV27, the J call TRBJ2-5; perhaps TRBD2 as D (6 bases). Germline V gene lookup returns CDR1 MNHEY and CDR2 SMNVEV (reference sequence). There are 14 residues in the CDR3. The V end lost 5 bases, the J end lost 2 bases, and 12 bases lay between the germline ends. This chain's CDR3 is CASSILGGQETQYF. DNA for the CDR3: TGTGCCAGCAGTATCCTTGGGGGGCAAGAGACCCAGTACTTC.

This clone was seen a handful of times. The chain employs TRBV11-2 and TRBJ1-3, with TRBD1 identical over 9 bases. V was clipped by 5 bases and J by 8 bases; unmatched bases: 7. This CDR3 region has 14 residues. The germline gives CDR1 SGHAT, CDR2 FQNNGV. CDR3 nucleotides: TGTGCCAGCAGCGCAATACAGGGGGCCTACACCATATATTTT. It codes for CASSAIQGAYTIYF.

V usage is TRBV30 and J usage is TRBJ1-1; tentatively, D is TRBD1 (5 bases). The CDR3 is 15 amino acids. Trimming shortened V by 3 bases and J by 1 base, and 15 bases separated the two germline ends. Germline lookup yields CDR1 GTSNPN and CDR2 SVGIG (reference sequence). CDR3 DNA sequence: TGTGCCTGGAGCGATTTAGACAGAGGGAACACTGAAGCTTTCTTT. Its translation is CAWSDLDRGNTEAFF. The whole variable domain, remainder taken from reference TRBV30 and TRBJ1-1, is SQTIHQWPATLVQPVGSPLSLECTVEGTSNPNLYWYRQAAGRGLQLLFYSVGIGQISSEVPQNLSASRPQDRQFILSSKKLLLSDSGFYLCAWSDLDRGNTEAFFGQGTRLTVV.

The J gene is TRBJ2-7, the V gene TRBV6-5; no clear D. The germline V and J ends were trimmed by 1 base and 0 bases, with 7 bases remaining between them. The CDR3 runs 14 residues. From germline, CDR1 is MNHEY and CDR2 SVGAGI. CDR3: CASSYYLGSYEQYF. CDR3 coding DNA: TGTGCCAGCAGTTACTATCTCGGCTCCTACGAGCAGTACTTC.

V and J are TRBV7-6 and TRBJ2-3; 10 bases agree with TRBD2. The CDR3 loop spans 17 amino acids. The germline gives CDR1 SGHVS, CDR2 FNYEAQ. The junction had 13 bases not matched to a gene; V was cut back by 5 bases and J by 5 bases. The chain's CDR3 is CASSHVLTSGHGDTQYF. The CDR3 DNA sequence: TGTGCCAGCAGCCATGTCCTGACTAGCGGGCATGGAGATACGCAGTATTTT.

This clone was observed once. In DNA form, the CDR3 reads TGTGCCAGCAGCCTCAGAGGGACAGGGAGGTACGAGCAGTACTTC. Translated, it gives CASSLRGTGRYEQYF. V and J are TRBV14 and TRBJ2-7, with 9 bases matching TRBD1. The junction had 8 bases not matched to a gene; V was cut back by 4 bases and J by 4 bases. CDR3 length: 15 amino acids. In germline, CDR1 is SGHDN, CDR2 FVKESK.

This rearrangement joins TRBV5-8 to TRBJ1-2; TRBD1 aligns across 9 bases. CDR3 size: 16 residues. The V gene end was trimmed by 4 bases and the J gene end by 1 base; junction bases not matched to a gene: 8. The germline V gene encodes CDR1 SGHTS and CDR2 YDEGEE. The CDR3 DNA reads as TGTGCCAGCAGCCGGGCCGGGACAGGGCATAACTATGGCTACACCTTC. Encoded protein: CASSRAGTGHNYGYTF.

The chain is built from TRBV3-1 (or the pseudogene TRBV3-2) and TRBJ1-6, with a possible D match to TRBD1 (5 bases). V was cut by 4 bases and J by 10 bases, with 8 bases left in between. The V gene's germline CDR1 is LGHDT and CDR2 YNNKEL (reference sequence). The CDR3 length is 12 residues. DNA of the CDR3: TGTGCCAGCAGCCGCGACAGATCACCCCTCCACTTT. This gives the protein CASSRDRSPLHF.

This clone was picked up a small number of times. The CDR3 reads CASRGTGIKGELFF. CDR3 nucleotides: TGCGCCAGCAGGGGGACAGGGATTAAAGGGGAGCTGTTTTTT. The chain links TRBV10-2 to TRBJ2-2; 9 nucleotides match TRBD1. J was trimmed by 8 bases and V by 6 bases; bases with no gene match: 7. The CDR3 runs 14 residues. The germline gives CDR1 WSHSY, CDR2 SAAADI.

There are many counts of this clone. The V call is TRBV7-2, the J call TRBJ2-5; a possible D gene is TRBD1 (6 bases). Germline V gene data show CDR1 as SGHTA and CDR2 as FQGNSA. V lost 8 bases, J lost 5 bases, and 18 bases lay in between. This CDR3 is built from 14 residues. The CDR3 spells CASGGSGDGETQYF. The CDR3 DNA follows: TGTGCCAGCGGCGGTTCAGGGGATGGCGAGACCCAGTACTTC.

V usage is TRBV5-1 and J usage is TRBJ2-1; 7 bases line up with TRBD1. This CDR3 is built from 16 residues. Germline CDR1 is SGHRS and CDR2 is YFSETQ. The J segment lost 1 base and the V segment lost 1 base, leaving 5 bases of the junction unmatched. The CDR3 sequence is CASSLRGLGSYNEQFF. CDR3 nucleotide sequence: TGCGCCAGCAGCTTGAGGGGGCTTGGGTCCTACAATGAGCAGTTCTTC.

As to this clone: At one of its ends the junction is not consistent with the germline gene, which may arise from a read error. The genes are TRBV11-3 and TRBJ1-3; D remains unclear. Germline V CDR1 and CDR2: SGHNT, YENEEA. The CDR3 has 15 amino acids. The CDR3 here is CASSLDGASGNTIYF. The CDR3 DNA reads TGTGCCAGCAGCCTAGACGGTGCTTCGGGAAACACCATATATTTT.

This chain uses TRBV7-6 with TRBJ2-1, with D perhaps TRBD2 (6 bases). V was clipped by 4 bases and J by 0 bases, with 10 bases between them. The CDR3 spans 15 residues. Germline values: CDR1 SGHVS, CDR2 FNYEAQ. CDR3: CASSSSASSYNEQFF. The CDR3 DNA sequence: TGTGCCAGCAGCTCTAGCGCGAGCTCCTACAATGAGCAGTTCTTC.

The chain is built from TRBV5-1 and TRBJ1-2; 8 bases map to TRBD1. CDR1 SGHRS and CDR2 YFSETQ come from the germline V gene. The CDR3 is made up of 16 amino acids. V gave up 0 bases and J gave up 7 bases; unmatched junction bases: 11. CDR3 protein: CASSLAATTGASGYTF. The DNA for the CDR3 is TGCGCCAGCAGCTTGGCGGCCACGACAGGGGCGAGTGGCTACACCTTC. Looking up the rest from reference TRBV5-1 and TRBJ1-2 gives the full variable domain: KAGVTQTPRYLIKTRGQQVTLSCSPISGHRSVSWYQQTPGQGLQFLFEYFSETQRNKGNFPGRFSGRQFSNSRSEMNVSTLELGDSALYLCASSLAATTGASGYTFGSGTRLTVV.

The chain employs TRBV12-3 or TRBV12-4 and TRBJ1-2; D unclear. This CDR3 comprises 13 residues. V lost 6 bases to trimming and J lost 2 bases, with 10 bases between them. The CDR3 DNA follows: TGTGCCAGCAGCCCGGGGAGAAACTATGGCTACACCTTC. Its protein product is CASSPGRNYGYTF.

This chain links TRBV27 with TRBJ2-3, with 7 bases aligning to TRBD1. The CDR3 loop spans 17 amino acids. V shed 6 bases, J shed 1 base, and the junction held 13 bases outside the gene matches. Germline V CDR1 and CDR2: MNHEY, SMNVEV (reference sequence). The CDR3 sequence is CASSQPFRGLRTDTQYF. The CDR3 DNA sequence: TGTGCCAGCAGCCAACCCTTCAGGGGGTTACGCACAGATACGCAGTATTTT.

The V and J genes are TRBV2 and TRBJ2-3; 14 nucleotides align to TRBD2. From germline, CDR1 is SNHLY and CDR2 FYNNEI. This CDR3 spans 16 amino acids. With 8 bases clipped from V and 3 bases from J, the junction kept 7 bases outside the gene matches. This CDR3 reads CASGSRLAGGTDTQYF. Here the CDR3 DNA reads TGTGCCAGCGGAAGCCGACTAGCGGGGGGGACAGATACGCAGTATTTT. Supplemented by reference TRBV2 and TRBJ2-3, the full variable domain reads EPEVTQTPSHQVTQMGQEVILRCVPISNHLYFYWYRQILGQKVEFLVSFYNNEISEKSEIFDDQFSVERPDGSNFTLKIRSTKLEDSAMYFCASGSRLAGGTDTQYFGPGTRLTVL.

V gene TRBV28 combines with J gene TRBJ1-2; tentatively, D is TRBD1 (6 bases). CDR1 MDHEN and CDR2 SYDVKM come from the germline V gene. Trimming removed 5 bases from V and 7 bases from J, with 17 bases in between. This CDR3 region has 14 residues. CDR3 amino acids: CASSPTNRAGGYTF. CDR3 sequence (DNA): TGTGCCAGCAGTCCCACGAACAGGGCGGGTGGCTACACCTTC.